The clone carrying this TCR beta chain has a single count. With 8 bases clipped from V and 3 bases from J, the junction kept 4 bases outside the gene matches. This CDR3 is built from 12 residues. Germline-derived CDR1 and CDR2 are MDHEN and SYDVKM. The authors reverse transcribed 0.5 to 1 ug RNA with random hexamers. Via MiXCR, TCRdb re-called the immunoSEQ multiplex PCR reads, giving one row per CDR3 protein. The repertoire holds roughly 200,000 distinct CDR3 sequences, less than 95% seen once, with approximately 0.1% in the top ten. The sample is drawn from a study of CD8 T cells in Susac syndrome. The gene calls are TRBV28 and TRBJ2-7; 7 positions match TRBD2. Input material: CD4+ T cells from PBMCs. The sequence was obtained from a human donor in good health. This CDR3 is CASASGIYEQYF. The CDR3 region has the DNA TGTGCCAGCGCCAGCGGGATCTACGAGCAGTACTTC.